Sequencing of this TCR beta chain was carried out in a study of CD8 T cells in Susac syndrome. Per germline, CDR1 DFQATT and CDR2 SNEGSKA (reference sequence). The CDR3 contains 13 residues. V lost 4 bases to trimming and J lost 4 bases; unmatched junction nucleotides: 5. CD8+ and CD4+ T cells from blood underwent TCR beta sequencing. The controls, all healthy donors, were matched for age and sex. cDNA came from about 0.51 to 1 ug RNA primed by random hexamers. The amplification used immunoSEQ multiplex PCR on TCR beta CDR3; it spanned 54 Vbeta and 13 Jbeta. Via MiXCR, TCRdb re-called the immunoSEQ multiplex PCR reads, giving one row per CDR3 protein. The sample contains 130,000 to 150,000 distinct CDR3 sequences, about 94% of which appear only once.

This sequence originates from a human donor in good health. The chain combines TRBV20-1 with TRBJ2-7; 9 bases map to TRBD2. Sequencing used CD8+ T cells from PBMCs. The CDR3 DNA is TGCAGTGCTATTGGGGGACTAGCTTACGAGCAGTACTTC. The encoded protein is CSAIGGLAYEQYF.